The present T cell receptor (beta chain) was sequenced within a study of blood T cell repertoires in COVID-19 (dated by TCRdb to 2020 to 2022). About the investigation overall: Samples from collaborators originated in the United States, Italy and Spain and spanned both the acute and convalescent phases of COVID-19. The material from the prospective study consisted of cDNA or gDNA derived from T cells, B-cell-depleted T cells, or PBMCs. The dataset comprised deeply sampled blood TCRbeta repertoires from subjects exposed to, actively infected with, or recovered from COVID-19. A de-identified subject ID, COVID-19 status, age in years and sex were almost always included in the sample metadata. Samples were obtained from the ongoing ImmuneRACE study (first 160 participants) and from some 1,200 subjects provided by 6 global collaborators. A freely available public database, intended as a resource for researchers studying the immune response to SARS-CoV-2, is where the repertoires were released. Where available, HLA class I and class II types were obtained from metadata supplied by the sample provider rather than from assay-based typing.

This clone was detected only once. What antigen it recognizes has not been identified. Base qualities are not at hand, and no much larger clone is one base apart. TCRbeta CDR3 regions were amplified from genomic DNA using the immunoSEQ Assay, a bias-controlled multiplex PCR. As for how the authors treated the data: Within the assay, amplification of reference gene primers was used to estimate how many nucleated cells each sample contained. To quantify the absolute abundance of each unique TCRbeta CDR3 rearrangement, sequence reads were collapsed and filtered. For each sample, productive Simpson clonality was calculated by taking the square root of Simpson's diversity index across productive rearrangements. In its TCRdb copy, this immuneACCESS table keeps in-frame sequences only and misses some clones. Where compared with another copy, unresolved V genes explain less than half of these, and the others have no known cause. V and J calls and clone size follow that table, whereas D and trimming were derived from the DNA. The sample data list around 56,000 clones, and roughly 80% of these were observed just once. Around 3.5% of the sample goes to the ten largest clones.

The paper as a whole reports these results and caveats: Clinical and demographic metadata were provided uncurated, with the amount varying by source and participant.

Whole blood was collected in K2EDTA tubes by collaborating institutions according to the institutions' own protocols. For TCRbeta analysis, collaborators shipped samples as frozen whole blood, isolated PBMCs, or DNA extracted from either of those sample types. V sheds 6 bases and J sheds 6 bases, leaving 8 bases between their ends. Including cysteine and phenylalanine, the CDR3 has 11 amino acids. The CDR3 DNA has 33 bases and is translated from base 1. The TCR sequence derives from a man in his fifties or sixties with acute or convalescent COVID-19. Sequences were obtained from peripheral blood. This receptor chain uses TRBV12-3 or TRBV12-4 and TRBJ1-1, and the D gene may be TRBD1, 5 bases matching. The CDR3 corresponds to CASRGGAEAFF. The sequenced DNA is TGTGCCAGCAGGGGGGGTGCTGAAGCTTTCTTT.